This TCR beta chain stems from a study of blood T cell repertoires in COVID-19. On the study more broadly: The study drew acute and convalescent COVID-19 samples from the United States, Italy and Spain. Sources were T cells, B-cell-depleted T cells, or PBMCs; the material itself was cDNA or gDNA.

Trimming took off 0 bases at V and 7 bases at J, with 7 bases between the two ends. The CDR3 contains 14 residues. Germline values: CDR1 SGHAT, CDR2 FQNNGV. As for this clone: Distinct nucleotide sequences in the sample also encode this CDR3.

In the authors' workflow: From reference gene primer amplification, estimates of nucleated cell counts were derived. The data were produced by immunoSEQ multiplex PCR, yet TCRdb's version contains in-frame clones alone and is incomplete. V, J and clone size are those of that table, while D and trimming were read from the DNA. The data show 200,000 to 250,000 clones, approximately 90% seen once. What was sequenced was peripheral blood. The clonotype comes from a young man who had recovered from COVID-19. V gene TRBV11-2 combines with J gene TRBJ1-6, with a possible D match to TRBD1 (5 bases). DNA of the CDR3: TGTGCCAGCAGCTTAGACAGGGTCAATTCACCCCTCCACTTT. It yields the protein CASSLDRVNSPLHF. Combining the CDR3 with reference TRBV11-2 and TRBJ1-6 gives the whole variable domain EAGVAQSPRYKIIEKRQSVAFWCNPISGHATLYWYQQILGQGPKLLIQFQNNGVVDDSQLPKDRFSAERLKGVDSTLKIQPAKLEDSAVYLCASSLDRVNSPLHFGNGTRLTVT.